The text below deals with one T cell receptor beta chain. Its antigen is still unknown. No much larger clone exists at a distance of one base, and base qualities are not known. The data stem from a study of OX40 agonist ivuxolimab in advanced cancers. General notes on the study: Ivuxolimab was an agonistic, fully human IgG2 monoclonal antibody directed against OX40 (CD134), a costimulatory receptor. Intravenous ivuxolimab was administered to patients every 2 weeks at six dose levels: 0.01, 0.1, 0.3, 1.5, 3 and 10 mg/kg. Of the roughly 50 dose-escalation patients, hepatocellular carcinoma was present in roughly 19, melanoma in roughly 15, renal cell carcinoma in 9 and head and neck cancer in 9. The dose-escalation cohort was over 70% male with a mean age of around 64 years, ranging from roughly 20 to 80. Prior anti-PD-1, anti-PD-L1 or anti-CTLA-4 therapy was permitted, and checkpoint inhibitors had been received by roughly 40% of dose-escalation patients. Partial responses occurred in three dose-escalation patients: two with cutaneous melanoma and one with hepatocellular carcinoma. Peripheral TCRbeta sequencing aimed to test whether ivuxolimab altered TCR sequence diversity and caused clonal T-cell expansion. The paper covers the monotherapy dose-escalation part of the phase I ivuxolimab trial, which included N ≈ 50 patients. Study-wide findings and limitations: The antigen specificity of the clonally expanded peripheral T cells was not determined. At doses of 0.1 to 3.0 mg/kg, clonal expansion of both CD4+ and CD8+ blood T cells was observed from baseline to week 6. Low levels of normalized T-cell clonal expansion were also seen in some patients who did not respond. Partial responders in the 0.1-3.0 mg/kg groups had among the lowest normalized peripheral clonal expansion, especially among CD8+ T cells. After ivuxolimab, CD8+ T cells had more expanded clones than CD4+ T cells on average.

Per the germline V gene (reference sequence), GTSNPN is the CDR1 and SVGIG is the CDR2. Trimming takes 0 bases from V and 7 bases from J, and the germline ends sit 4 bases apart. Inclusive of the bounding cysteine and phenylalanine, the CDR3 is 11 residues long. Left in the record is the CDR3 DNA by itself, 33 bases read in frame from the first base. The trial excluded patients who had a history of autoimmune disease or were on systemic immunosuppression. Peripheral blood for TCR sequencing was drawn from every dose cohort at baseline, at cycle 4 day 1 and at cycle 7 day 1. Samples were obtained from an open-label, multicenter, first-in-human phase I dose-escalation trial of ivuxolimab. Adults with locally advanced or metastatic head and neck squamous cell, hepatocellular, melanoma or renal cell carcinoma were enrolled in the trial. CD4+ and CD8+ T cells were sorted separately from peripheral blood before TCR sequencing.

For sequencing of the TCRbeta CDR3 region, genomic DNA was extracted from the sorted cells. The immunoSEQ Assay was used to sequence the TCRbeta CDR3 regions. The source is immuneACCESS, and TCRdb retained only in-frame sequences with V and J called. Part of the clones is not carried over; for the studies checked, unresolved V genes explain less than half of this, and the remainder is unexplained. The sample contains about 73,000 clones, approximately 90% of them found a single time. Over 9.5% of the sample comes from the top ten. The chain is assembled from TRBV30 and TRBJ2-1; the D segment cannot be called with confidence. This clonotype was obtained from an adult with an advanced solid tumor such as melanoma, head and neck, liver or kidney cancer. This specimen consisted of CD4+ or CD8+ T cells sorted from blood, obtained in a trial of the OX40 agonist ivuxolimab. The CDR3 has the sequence CAWSVGNEQFF. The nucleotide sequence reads TGTGCCTGGAGTGTAGGGAATGAGCAGTTCTTC. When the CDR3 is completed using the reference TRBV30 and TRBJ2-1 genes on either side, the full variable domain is SQTIHQWPATLVQPVGSPLSLECTVEGTSNPNLYWYRQAAGRGLQLLFYSVGIGQISSEVPQNLSASRPQDRQFILSSKKLLLSDSGFYLCAWSVGNEQFFGPGTRLTVL.